These 32 T cell receptor beta chains were all obtained from the same sample, sequenced in a study of blood T cell repertoires in COVID-19. Produced via immunoSEQ multiplex PCR; TCRdb's table is partial and in-frame only. This repertoire shows fewer than 90,000 clones, about 95% found once; its top ten account for around 4.7%. Sequencing used peripheral blood. The receptors originated from a human donor with active COVID-19. The donor label of this sample is uncertain.

This chain uses TRBV10-3 with TRBJ2-1; weak D call: TRBD2 (7 bases). Trimming left V 6 bases short and J 4 bases short, with 19 bases between. Germline V CDR1 and CDR2: ENHRY, SYGVKD. This CDR3 contains 16 residues. The CDR3 DNA follows: TGTGCCATCAGAGGGGGTGCGGGAGAATCATACAATGAGCAGTTCTTC. The encoded protein is CAIRGGAGESYNEQFF.

This chain uses TRBV11-3 with TRBJ2-2; D may be TRBD1 (6 bases). The CDR3 contains 15 residues. Trimming took off 1 base at V and 2 bases at J, with 8 bases between the two ends. Germline loops: CDR1 SGHNT, CDR2 YENEEA. The CDR3 protein is CASSLAGANTGELFF. The CDR3, as DNA: TGTGCCAGCAGCTTAGCAGGGGCCAACACCGGGGAGCTGTTTTTT.

J is TRBJ2-2 and V is TRBV4-2; 12 bases align to TRBD2. This CDR3 contains 16 residues. Germline V gene lookup returns CDR1 LGHNA and CDR2 YNFKEQ. Trimming at V came to 4 bases and at J to 7 bases, leaving 7 bases not matched to a gene. The CDR3 sequence is CASSLGLAGSHGELFF. CDR3 sequence (DNA): TGTGCCAGCAGCCTCGGACTAGCGGGGTCGCACGGGGAGCTGTTTTTT.

This CDR3 reads CASSSSGSSYEQYF. The CDR3 DNA follows: TGTGCCAGCAGCTCGAGCGGGAGTAGTTACGAGCAGTACTTC. The rearrangement links TRBV7-9 to TRBJ2-7, with 8 bases matching TRBD2. The germline V gene encodes CDR1 SEHNR and CDR2 FQNEAQ (reference sequence). After removal of 4 bases from V and 4 bases from J, the junction contained 6 bases not matched to a gene. The CDR3 runs to 14 residues.

The chain is built from TRBV5-1 and TRBJ1-1; TRBD1 aligns across 7 bases. V was pared by 4 bases and J by 10 bases, with 10 bases of the junction left unmatched. The CDR3 has 13 amino acids. The germline V gene has CDR1 SGHRS and CDR2 YFSETQ. CDR3 region: CASSAGQKDPAFF. The CDR3 DNA follows: TGCGCCAGCAGCGCGGGACAGAAAGATCCAGCTTTCTTT.

The chain carries TRBV20-1 and TRBJ2-1, with TRBD2 as a possible D gene (5 bases). The germline V and J ends were trimmed by 5 bases and 0 bases, with 11 bases remaining between them. CDR1 is DFQATT, CDR2 SNEGSKA, per germline (reference sequence). This CDR3 has 14 amino acids. CDR3 coding DNA: TGCAGTGCTGGTGGGAGAGGCTCCTACAATGAGCAGTTCTTC. As protein: CSAGGRGSYNEQFF.

The chain has TRBV19 and TRBJ1-1; 8 positions agree with TRBD1. CDR3 length: 15 amino acids. Per the germline V gene, CDR1 is LNHDA and CDR2 is SQIVND (reference sequence). V trimming: 6 bases; J trimming: 1 base; junction bases outside the gene matches: 7. This CDR3 is CASSPLTGANTEAFF. As DNA, the CDR3 is TGTGCCAGTAGCCCATTGACAGGGGCGAACACTGAAGCTTTCTTT.

The chain combines TRBV5-1 with TRBJ1-2, with 9 bases aligning to TRBD1. The CDR3 is made up of 14 amino acids. CDR1 is SGHRS, CDR2 YFSETQ, per germline. V was clipped by 4 bases and J by 4 bases; unmatched bases: 5. CDR3 nucleotide sequence: TGCGCCAGCAGCCCCGGGACAGGGAGCTATGGCTACACCTTC. Its protein product is CASSPGTGSYGYTF.

The chain couples TRBV7-6 to TRBJ2-2; TRBD1 agrees at 7 bases. The germline CDR1 and CDR2 sequences are SGHVS and FNYEAQ. The CDR3 sequence is 15 residues long. Trimming cost V 5 bases and J 8 bases; bases outside gene matches: 11. CDR3 coding DNA: TGTGCCAGCAGCCCCCAGGGACAGTACATTGGGGAGCTGTTTTTT. Amino acid sequence: CASSPQGQYIGELFF. Together with reference TRBV7-6 and TRBJ2-2, the CDR3 gives the full variable domain: GAGVSQSPRYKVTKRGQDVALRCDPISGHVSLYWYRQALGQGPEFLTYFNYEAQQDKSGLPNDRFSAERPEGSISTLTIQRTEQRDSAMYRCASSPQGQYIGELFFGEGSRLTVL.

This chain links TRBV7-8 with TRBJ2-1; 8 positions agree with TRBD2. V trimming: 5 bases; J trimming: 9 bases; junction bases outside the gene matches: 9. Germline V lookup: CDR1 SGHVS, CDR2 FQNEAQ. The CDR3 has 14 amino acids. DNA for the CDR3: TGTGCCAGCAGCCCCGCGGCGGGAGGAGGTGAGCAGTTCTTC. It encodes CASSPAAGGGEQFF. The complete variable domain, with remaining parts taken from reference TRBV7-8 and TRBJ2-1, reads GAGVSQSPRYKVAKRGQDVALRCDPISGHVSLFWYQQALGQGPEFLTYFQNEAQLDKSGLPSDRFFAERPEGSVSTLKIQRTQQEDSAVYLCASSPAAGGGEQFFGPGTRLTVL.

The table lists this clone with a count of one. V gene TRBV5-1 combines with J gene TRBJ1-3; D remains unclear. CDR1 SGHRS and CDR2 YFSETQ come from the germline V gene. Trimming pared 4 bases from V and 4 bases from J, leaving 15 bases between. This CDR3 spans 15 amino acids. The DNA for the CDR3 is TGCGCCAGCAGCCCAGATCTGGAGGCGGGAAACACCATATATTTT. This translates into CASSPDLEAGNTIYF. Together with reference TRBV5-1 and TRBJ1-3, the CDR3 gives the full variable domain: KAGVTQTPRYLIKTRGQQVTLSCSPISGHRSVSWYQQTPGQGLQFLFEYFSETQRNKGNFPGRFSGRQFSNSRSEMNVSTLELGDSALYLCASSPDLEAGNTIYFGEGSWLTVV.

The V gene is TRBV2, the J gene TRBJ1-2; D not resolved. Germline V gene sequence: CDR1 SNHLY, CDR2 FYNNEI. The CDR3 length is 13 residues. V was cut by 8 bases and J by 4 bases, with 14 bases left in between. DNA for the CDR3: TGTGCCAGCCCACGAAGAGTCCCCTATGGCTACACCTTC. Translation gives CASPRRVPYGYTF.

This clone came up once. The rearrangement uses TRBV15 and TRBJ1-6, with D unclear. The V gene's germline CDR1 is LNHNV and CDR2 YYDKDF (reference sequence). The ends were cut back, 2 bases at V and 7 bases at J, with 6 bases in the middle. The CDR3 covers 13 residues. CDR3 loop: CATSRSGNSPLHF. The CDR3, as DNA: TGTGCCACCAGCAGATCGGGGAATTCACCCCTCCACTTT.

This chain's CDR3 is CASSQDRPRGSYGYTF. The CDR3 DNA follows: TGCGCCAGCAGCCAGGACAGGCCCAGGGGAAGTTATGGCTACACCTTC. The chain joins TRBV4-3 to TRBJ1-2; 7 bases are shared with TRBD1. The CDR3 is 16 residues long. The germline V gene has CDR1 LGHNA and CDR2 YSLEER. After removal of 3 bases from V and 5 bases from J, the junction contained 12 bases not matched to a gene.

The CDR3, as DNA: TGTGCCAGCAGCTCCGGGACAGGGACTGGGGCCAACGTCCTGACTTTC. Translation: CASSSGTGTGANVLTF. V and J are TRBV2 and TRBJ2-6; 9 bases are a match to TRBD1. This CDR3 has 16 amino acids. Per germline, CDR1 SNHLY and CDR2 FYNNEI. With 6 bases clipped from V and 2 bases from J, the junction kept 5 bases outside the gene matches.

J is TRBJ2-7 and V is TRBV27; tentatively, D is TRBD1 (6 bases). The germline V and J ends were trimmed by 6 bases and 1 base, with 13 bases remaining between them. The CDR3 totals 14 residues. Germline values: CDR1 MNHEY, CDR2 SMNVEV (reference sequence). The CDR3, as DNA: TGTGCCAGCAGACTGTTACAGGGATCCTACGAGCAGTACTTC. Its translation: CASRLLQGSYEQYF.

The rearrangement uses TRBV2 and TRBJ1-2, with a possible D match to TRBD1 (6 bases). Trimming removed 7 bases at V and 10 bases at J, with 16 bases between. Germline CDR1 is SNHLY and CDR2 is FYNNEI. This CDR3 spans 12 amino acids. Here the CDR3 reads CASKGPGHHYTF. CDR3 DNA: TGTGCCAGCAAAGGACCGGGACACCACTACACCTTC.

The chain employs TRBV25-1 and TRBJ1-1, with D possibly TRBD1 on 5 matching bases. The CDR3 has 12 amino acids. Germline-derived CDR1 and CDR2 are MGHDK and SYGVNS. With 1 base removed from V and 10 bases from J, the gap between germline ends came to 10 bases. The CDR3 DNA reads TGTGCCAGCAGTGAATGGGGGGGTCGAGCTTTCTTT. Its translation is CASSEWGGRAFF.

This chain's CDR3 is CASSPPVRAYEQYF. In DNA, the CDR3 is TGTGCCAGCTCACCACCGGTCAGGGCTTACGAGCAGTACTTC. The chain carries TRBV18 and TRBJ2-7, with D maybe TRBD1 (5 bases). The CDR3 sequence is 14 residues long. In germline, CDR1 is KGHSH, CDR2 LQKENI. Trimming cost V 0 bases and J 4 bases, with 10 bases left between them.

The chain is built from TRBV5-6 and TRBJ2-6; D is possibly TRBD1 (6 bases). CDR3 size: 19 residues. The germline CDR1 and CDR2 sequences are SGHDT and YYEEEE. The V gene lost 3 bases and the J gene lost 2 bases, with 21 bases spanning the gap. CDR3 in amino acids: CASSSLGGIDLAGANVLTF. For the CDR3, the DNA is TGTGCCAGCAGCTCCCTAGGGGGTATCGATCTCGCTGGGGCCAACGTCCTGACTTTC.

V is TRBV3-1 (or the pseudogene TRBV3-2) and J is TRBJ1-1, with 8 positions matching TRBD1. The CDR3 extends over 16 amino acids. V lost 6 bases and J lost 0; bases outside the gene matches: 9. CDR1 is LGHDT and CDR2 is YNNKEL in the germline V gene (reference sequence). Written as DNA, the CDR3 is TGTGCCAGCAGACGTGGCAGGGGGCTCGTGAACACTGAAGCTTTCTTT. Amino acids: CASRRGRGLVNTEAFF.

The chain couples TRBV6-6 to TRBJ2-1, with 7 bases matching TRBD1. Germline CDR1 reads MNHNY; CDR2 reads SVGAGI (reference sequence). CDR3 size: 14 residues. The junction had 5 bases not matched to a gene; V was cut back by 2 bases and J by 7 bases. The CDR3 is CASSYNRGVNEQFF. The CDR3 DNA reads as TGTGCCAGCAGTTACAACAGGGGAGTGAATGAGCAGTTCTTC.

This chain joins TRBV18 and TRBJ2-2, with 9 bases lining up with TRBD1. V lost 3 bases and J lost 4; bases outside the gene matches: 6. Germline lookup yields CDR1 KGHSH and CDR2 LQKENI. This CDR3 has 16 amino acids. The CDR3 DNA follows: TGTGCCAGCTCACCTGGGACAGGGTCTACCACCGGGGAGCTGTTTTTT. Translation gives CASSPGTGSTTGELFF.

The chain employs TRBV24-1 and TRBJ1-2, with no clear D. The CDR3 spans 22 residues. With 1 base removed from V and 4 bases from J, the gap between germline ends came to 33 bases. Germline CDR1 reads KGHDR; CDR2 reads SFDVKD. CDR3 in amino acids: CATSDFRQTVGPLPTSVYGYTF. In DNA form, the CDR3 reads TGTGCCACCAGTGATTTTAGACAAACGGTGGGTCCCTTACCCACTTCTGTCTATGGCTACACCTTC.

V gene TRBV9 combines with J gene TRBJ2-3, with a tentative D call TRBD2 (6 bases). V lost 3 bases and J 0 bases, leaving 11 bases between the germline ends. Germline CDR1 SGDLS, CDR2 YYNGEE. The CDR3 spans 15 residues. The CDR3: CASSALGTSTDTQYF. CDR3 DNA: TGTGCCAGCAGCGCTCTTGGGACTAGCACAGATACGCAGTATTTT.

The CDR3 region has the DNA TGTGCCATCAGTGATAGAGCGATAAGCACAGATACGCAGTATTTT. This translates into CAISDRAISTDTQYF. This sequence joins TRBV10-3 and TRBJ2-3; D is unresolved. The V gene's germline CDR1 is ENHRY and CDR2 SYGVKD. The CDR3 sequence is 15 residues long. V lost 3 bases to trimming and J lost 0 bases, with 10 bases between them.

As DNA, the CDR3 is TGCGCCAGCAGTGAGTCTGGGCGCAATGAGCAGTTCTTC. It encodes CASSESGRNEQFF. This chain links TRBV10-1 with TRBJ2-1; D gene unclear. Germline values: CDR1 WNHNN, CDR2 SYGVQD (reference sequence). The CDR3 runs to 13 residues. Between the trimmed V and J ends, which lost 0 bases and 6 bases, there was a span of 6 bases.

The chain couples TRBV5-1 to TRBJ2-1; D perhaps matches TRBD2 (6 bases). CDR3 size: 16 residues. The V and J ends lost 0 bases and 7 bases respectively, with 17 bases between them. Germline assignment: CDR1 SGHRS and CDR2 YFSETQ. CDR3 region: CASSLDSGYSKNEQFF. CDR3 sequence (DNA): TGCGCCAGCAGCTTGGATAGCGGATATTCGAAAAATGAGCAGTTCTTC. Based on the CDR3 plus reference TRBV5-1 and TRBJ2-1, the full variable domain is KAGVTQTPRYLIKTRGQQVTLSCSPISGHRSVSWYQQTPGQGLQFLFEYFSETQRNKGNFPGRFSGRQFSNSRSEMNVSTLELGDSALYLCASSLDSGYSKNEQFFGPGTRLTVL.

This chain links TRBV6-4 with TRBJ2-1; perhaps TRBD2 as D (7 bases). The V end lost 3 bases, the J end lost 4 bases, and 13 bases lay between the germline ends. Germline V gene data show CDR1 as MRHNA and CDR2 as SNTAGT. The CDR3 consists of 15 residues. The CDR3 sequence is CASSELRGAYNEQFF. The CDR3 DNA sequence: TGTGCCAGCAGTGAGCTCCGGGGGGCATACAATGAGCAGTTCTTC.

This clone has just one count. This sequence joins TRBV27 and TRBJ1-1; maybe TRBD1 (5 bases). The CDR3 consists of 14 residues. Trimming stripped 7 bases from V and 0 bases from J, with 12 bases between. Germline assignment: CDR1 MNHEY and CDR2 SMNVEV (reference sequence). The CDR3 nucleotides read TGTGCCAGCACCCCGGCAGGGATGAACACTGAAGCTTTCTTT. The encoded protein is CASTPAGMNTEAFF.

This clone was seen a single time. V usage is TRBV11-2 and J usage is TRBJ2-7, with D perhaps TRBD2 (7 bases). The CDR3 sequence is 16 residues long. The germline V gene encodes CDR1 SGHAT and CDR2 FQNNGV. V was cut by 0 bases and J by 4 bases, with 16 bases left in between. DNA of the CDR3: TGTGCCAGCAGCTTAGAAGGGGGGAGGGCAAAGTACGAGCAGTACTTC. Translating it yields CASSLEGGRAKYEQYF.

The rearrangement joins TRBV10-1 to TRBJ2-2; 8 bases are shared with TRBD1. Germline trimming cut 0 bases from V and 1 base from J; bases unmatched to any gene: 1. This CDR3 comprises 16 residues. Germline V gene lookup returns CDR1 WNHNN and CDR2 SYGVQD (reference sequence). The CDR3 is CASSESGTGNTGELFF. For the CDR3, the DNA is TGCGCCAGCAGTGAGTCTGGGACAGGGAACACCGGGGAGCTGTTTTTT.